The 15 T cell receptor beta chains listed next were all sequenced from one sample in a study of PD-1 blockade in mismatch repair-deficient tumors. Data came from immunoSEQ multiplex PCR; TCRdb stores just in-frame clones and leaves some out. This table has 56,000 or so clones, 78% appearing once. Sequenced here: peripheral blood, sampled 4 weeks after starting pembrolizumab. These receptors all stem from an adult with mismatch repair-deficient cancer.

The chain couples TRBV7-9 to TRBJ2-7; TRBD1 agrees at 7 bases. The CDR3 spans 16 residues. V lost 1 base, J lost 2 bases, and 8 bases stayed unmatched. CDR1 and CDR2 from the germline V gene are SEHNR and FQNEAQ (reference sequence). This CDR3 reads CASSLVGQVLAYEQYF. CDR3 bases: TGTGCCAGCAGCTTAGTTGGACAGGTATTAGCCTACGAGCAGTACTTC.

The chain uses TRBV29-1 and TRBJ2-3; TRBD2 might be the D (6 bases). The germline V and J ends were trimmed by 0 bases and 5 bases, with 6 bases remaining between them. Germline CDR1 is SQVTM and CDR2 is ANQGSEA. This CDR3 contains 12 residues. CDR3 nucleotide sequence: TGCAGCGTTGAAGAGGGGGGAGATACGCAGTATTTT. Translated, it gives CSVEEGGDTQYF.

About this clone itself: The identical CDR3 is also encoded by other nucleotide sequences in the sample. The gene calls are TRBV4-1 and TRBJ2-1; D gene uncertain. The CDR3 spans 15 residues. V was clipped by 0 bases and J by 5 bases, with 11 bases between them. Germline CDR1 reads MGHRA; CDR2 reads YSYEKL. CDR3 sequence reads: CASSQERTRDNEQFF. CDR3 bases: TGCGCCAGCAGCCAAGAAAGGACCCGCGACAATGAGCAGTTCTTC.

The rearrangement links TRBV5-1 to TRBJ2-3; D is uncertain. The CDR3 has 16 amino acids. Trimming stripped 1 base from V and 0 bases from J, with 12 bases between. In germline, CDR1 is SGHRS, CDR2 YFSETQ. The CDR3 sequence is CASSLSGGTSTDTQYF. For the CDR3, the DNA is TGCGCCAGCAGCTTGTCTGGCGGCACTAGCACAGATACGCAGTATTTT.

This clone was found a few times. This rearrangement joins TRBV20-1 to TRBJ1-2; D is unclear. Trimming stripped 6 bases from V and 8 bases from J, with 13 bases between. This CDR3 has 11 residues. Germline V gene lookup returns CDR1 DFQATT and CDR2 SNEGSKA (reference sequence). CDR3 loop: CSAERGQGYTF. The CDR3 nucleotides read TGCAGTGCGGAGAGAGGGCAAGGCTACACCTTC.

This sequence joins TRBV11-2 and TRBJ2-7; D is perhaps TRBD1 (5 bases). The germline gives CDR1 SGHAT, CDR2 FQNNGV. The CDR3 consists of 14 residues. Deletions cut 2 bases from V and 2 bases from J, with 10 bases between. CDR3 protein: CASSLSPGPYEQYF. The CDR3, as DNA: TGTGCCAGCAGCTTATCGCCAGGGCCCTACGAGCAGTACTTC. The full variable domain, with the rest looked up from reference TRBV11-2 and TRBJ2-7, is EAGVAQSPRYKIIEKRQSVAFWCNPISGHATLYWYQQILGQGPKLLIQFQNNGVVDDSQLPKDRFSAERLKGVDSTLKIQPAKLEDSAVYLCASSLSPGPYEQYFGPGTRLTVT.

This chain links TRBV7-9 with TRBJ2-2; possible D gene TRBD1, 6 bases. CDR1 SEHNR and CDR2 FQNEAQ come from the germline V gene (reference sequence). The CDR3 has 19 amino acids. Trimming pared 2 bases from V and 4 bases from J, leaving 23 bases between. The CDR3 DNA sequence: TGTGCCAGCAGCTTACCCTCCCCTATTTTGATCAGGGGCACCGGGGAGCTGTTTTTT. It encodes CASSLPSPILIRGTGELFF.

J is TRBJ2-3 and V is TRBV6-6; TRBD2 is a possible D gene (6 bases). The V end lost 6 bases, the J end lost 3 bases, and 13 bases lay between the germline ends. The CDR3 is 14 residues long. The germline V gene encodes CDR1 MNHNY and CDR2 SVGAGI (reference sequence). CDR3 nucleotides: TGTGCCAGCAGGTCGGGAGTAGGGACAGATACGCAGTATTTT. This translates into CASRSGVGTDTQYF.

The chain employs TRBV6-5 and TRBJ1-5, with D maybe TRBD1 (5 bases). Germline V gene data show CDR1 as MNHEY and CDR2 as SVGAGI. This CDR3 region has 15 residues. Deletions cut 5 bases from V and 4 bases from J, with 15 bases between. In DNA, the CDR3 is TGTGCCAGCAGTCCCCGGGGGGGAGGGAATCAGCCCCAGCATTTT. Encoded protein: CASSPRGGGNQPQHF.

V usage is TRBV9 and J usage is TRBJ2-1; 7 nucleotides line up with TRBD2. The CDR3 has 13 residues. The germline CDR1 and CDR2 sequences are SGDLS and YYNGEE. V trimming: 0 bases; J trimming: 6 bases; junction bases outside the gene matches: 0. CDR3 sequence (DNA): TGTGCCAGCAGCGTAGGACTAGCCAATGAGCAGTTCTTC. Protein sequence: CASSVGLANEQFF.

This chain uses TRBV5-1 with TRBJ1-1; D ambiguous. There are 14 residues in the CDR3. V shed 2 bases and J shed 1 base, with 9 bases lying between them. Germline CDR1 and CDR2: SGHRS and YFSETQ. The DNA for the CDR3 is TGCGCCAGCAGCTTTGAGATCCCGAACACTGAAGCTTTCTTT. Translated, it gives CASSFEIPNTEAFF.

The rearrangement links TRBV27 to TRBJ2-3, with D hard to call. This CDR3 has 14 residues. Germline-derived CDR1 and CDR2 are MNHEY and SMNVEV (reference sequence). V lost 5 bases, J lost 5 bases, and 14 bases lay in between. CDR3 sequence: CASSPRYVGDTQYF. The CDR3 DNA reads TGTGCCAGCAGTCCCCGGTACGTCGGAGATACGCAGTATTTT.

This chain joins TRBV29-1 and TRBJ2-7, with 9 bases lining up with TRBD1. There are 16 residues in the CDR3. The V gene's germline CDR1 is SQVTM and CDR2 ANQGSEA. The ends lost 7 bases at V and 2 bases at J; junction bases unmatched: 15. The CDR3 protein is CSACVGQGNFAYEQYF. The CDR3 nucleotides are TGCAGCGCCTGTGTCGGACAGGGGAATTTCGCCTACGAGCAGTACTTC.

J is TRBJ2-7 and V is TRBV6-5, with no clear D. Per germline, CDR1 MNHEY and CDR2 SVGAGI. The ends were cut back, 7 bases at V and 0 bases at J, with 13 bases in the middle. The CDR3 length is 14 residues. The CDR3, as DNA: TGTGCCAGCATTGCCAGTAGAGACTCCTACGAGCAGTACTTC. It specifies CASIASRDSYEQYF.

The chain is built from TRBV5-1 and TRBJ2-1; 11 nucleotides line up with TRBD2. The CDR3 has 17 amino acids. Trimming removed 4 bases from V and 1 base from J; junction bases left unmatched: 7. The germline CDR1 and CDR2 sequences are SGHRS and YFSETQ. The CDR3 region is CASSPGTSGASYNEQFF. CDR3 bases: TGCGCCAGCAGCCCCGGGACTAGCGGAGCGTCCTACAATGAGCAGTTCTTC.